These 14 T cell receptor beta chains were sequenced from one sample in a study of T cell responses to AZD1222 COVID-19 vaccine. This table comes from immunoSEQ multiplex PCR, and its TCRdb copy is limited to in-frame clones, with some not included. Of 70,000 to 80,000 clones listed, 86% are singletons. This specimen was peripheral blood, taken on day 0 of AZD1222 vaccination. Receptors were obtained from an adult in good health.

The chain carries TRBV7-3 and TRBJ2-2, with TRBD2 matching 7 bases. This CDR3 comprises 17 residues. After removal of 3 bases from V and 0 bases from J, the junction contained 7 bases not matched to a gene. Germline V lookup: CDR1 SGHTA, CDR2 FQGTGA. The CDR3 DNA reads as TGTGCCAGCAGCTTGAGCGGGGTCGGCGCGAACACCGGGGAGCTGTTTTTT. It codes for CASSLSGVGANTGELFF.

This rearrangement joins TRBV5-1 to TRBJ2-1, with 10 bases aligning to TRBD2. CDR1 SGHRS and CDR2 YFSETQ come from the germline V gene. The CDR3 contains 17 residues. V shed 0 bases and J 4 bases; nucleotides not matched to a gene: 7. CDR3 amino acids: CASSLDRLAGDYNEQFF. CDR3 coding DNA: TGCGCCAGCAGCTTGGATCGGCTAGCGGGGGATTACAATGAGCAGTTCTTC.

This clone was found once. The chain carries TRBV7-3 and TRBJ2-1, with TRBD1 as a possible D gene (5 bases). The CDR3 length is 14 residues. V was pared by 5 bases and J by 5 bases, with 13 bases between. In germline, CDR1 is SGHTA, CDR2 FQGTGA. DNA of the CDR3: TGTGCCAGCAGCGCGCTGGACAACAACAATGAGCAGTTCTTC. Amino acids: CASSALDNNNEQFF.

V usage is TRBV5-1 and J usage is TRBJ2-2, with TRBD1 matching over 9 bases. Germline V gives CDR1 SGHRS, CDR2 YFSETQ. The junction had 5 bases not matched to a gene; V was cut back by 4 bases and J by 4 bases. The CDR3 has 15 amino acids. The CDR3 DNA reads TGCGCCAGCAGCCCGACAGGGGGTCGCACCGGGGAGCTGTTTTTT. This gives the protein CASSPTGGRTGELFF.

This sequence joins TRBV30 and TRBJ1-4; D uncertain. The CDR3 is made up of 13 amino acids. CDR1 and CDR2 from the germline V gene are GTSNPN and SVGIG (reference sequence). Trimming cost V 2 bases and J 6 bases, with 10 bases left between them. The CDR3 bases are TGTGCCTGGAGTAAAGGGATCGATGAAAAACTGTTTTTT. It specifies CAWSKGIDEKLFF.

The chain has TRBV30 and TRBJ1-5; unclear D gene. The CDR3 length is 12 residues. V lost 5 bases and J 3 bases, leaving 8 bases between the germline ends. Germline V gives CDR1 GTSNPN, CDR2 SVGIG (reference sequence). The CDR3: CAWGRHNQPQHF. The CDR3 nucleotides read TGTGCCTGGGGACGCCACAATCAGCCCCAGCATTTT.

The chain recombines TRBV6-5 with TRBJ1-6, with a weak D call TRBD1 (6 bases). Trimming took off 4 bases at V and 2 bases at J, with 9 bases between the two ends. Germline loops: CDR1 MNHEY, CDR2 SVGAGI. This CDR3 is 15 amino acids long. The chain's CDR3 is CASSLGQAYNSPLHF. DNA for the CDR3: TGTGCCAGCAGTTTGGGACAAGCCTATAATTCACCCCTCCACTTT.

This chain joins TRBV7-9 and TRBJ1-6, with TRBD1 matching over 9 bases. In germline, CDR1 is SEHNR, CDR2 FQNEAQ (reference sequence). After removal of 3 bases from V and 2 bases from J, the junction contained 8 bases not matched to a gene. This CDR3 spans 18 amino acids. CDR3 nucleotides: TGTGCCAGCAGCTTCGACAGGGGGGATTACGCCTATAATTCACCCCTCCACTTT. Translation: CASSFDRGDYAYNSPLHF.

This clone came up many times. The V gene is TRBV28, the J gene TRBJ2-7; 8 bases agree with TRBD2. Germline loops: CDR1 MDHEN, CDR2 SYDVKM. There are 12 residues in the CDR3. J was trimmed by 3 bases and V by 7 bases; bases with no gene match: 2. This chain's CDR3 is CASKAGGYEQYF. The CDR3 region has the DNA TGTGCCAGCAAGGCGGGGGGCTACGAGCAGTACTTC.

The J gene is TRBJ2-1, the V gene TRBV5-1, with D hard to call. Deletions cut 7 bases from V and 3 bases from J, with 14 bases between. The germline V gene encodes CDR1 SGHRS and CDR2 YFSETQ. The CDR3 covers 14 residues. The CDR3 here is CASSSGPFYNEQFF. The CDR3, as DNA: TGCGCCAGCTCCTCAGGACCCTTCTACAATGAGCAGTTCTTC.

The chain joins TRBV28 to TRBJ2-2, with 9 nucleotides matching TRBD2. V was pared by 6 bases and J by 7 bases, with 9 bases of the junction left unmatched. This CDR3 contains 15 residues. Germline CDR1 is MDHEN and CDR2 is SYDVKM. This CDR3 reads CASSPLAGSVGELFF. The DNA of the CDR3 is TGTGCCAGCAGCCCTCTAGCGGGATCGGTCGGGGAGCTGTTTTTT.

CDR3 sequence (DNA): TGTGCCAGCAGCGGGGGCCGAGGTAGCAACCGGGAGCTGTTTTTT. Its protein product is CASSGGRGSNRELFF. V gene TRBV27 combines with J gene TRBJ2-2, with D possibly being TRBD1 or TRBD2 (6 bases each). Trimming removed 6 bases at V and 9 bases at J, with 20 bases between. There are 15 residues in the CDR3. Germline CDR1 and CDR2: MNHEY and SMNVEV (reference sequence).

This sequence joins TRBV7-9 and TRBJ2-3; 10 bases map to TRBD2. V lost 5 bases to trimming and J lost 3 bases; unmatched junction nucleotides: 17. The V gene's germline CDR1 is SEHNR and CDR2 FQNEAQ (reference sequence). The CDR3 extends over 19 amino acids. In nucleotides, the CDR3 is TGTGCCAGCAGCCTCCCCAGGGCGCCTAGCGGGAGTTTGACAGATACGCAGTATTTT. This encodes CASSLPRAPSGSLTDTQYF.

This chain joins TRBV5-1 and TRBJ2-1; 15 positions agree with TRBD2. Germline V CDR1 and CDR2: SGHRS, YFSETQ. The CDR3 totals 16 residues. The V and J ends lost 4 bases and 4 bases, in that order; junction bases with no gene match: 3. The CDR3 here is CASSTGTSGGYNEQFF. DNA of the CDR3: TGCGCCAGCAGCACAGGGACTAGCGGGGGGTACAATGAGCAGTTCTTC.